This T cell receptor beta chain was profiled in a study of cytomegalovirus exposure and HLA in healthy donors (dated by TCRdb to 2016 to 2017). In terms of the full investigation: An earlier analysis of around 600 of the donors reported 250 to 350 Gb of sequence data and around 110 million unique TCR beta sequences from about 179 million T cells. Among the roughly 400 genotyped donors, 75% to 90% belonged to the genetic ancestry cluster associated with self-reported Caucasian donors. An earlier analysis of roughly 600 of the donors used high-throughput TCR beta sequencing to judge whether each TCR beta V gene segment behaved as functional or pseudogenic. The study was designed to test whether signatures of past pathogen exposure could be identified by cataloging public T cell receptors. The later analysis used no new phenotypic data to find candidate immune exposures, relying instead on TCR beta sequences and their occurrence across donors. The T cell repertoires of under 700 subjects were profiled by immunosequencing and related to cytomegalovirus serostatus. Alongside the repertoire data, information on donor age, sex, ethnicity and CMV serostatus was compiled. Roughly five DR-DQ haplotypes were handled as single units for association and clustering because linkage in the cohort was strong. A later genetic analysis used genome-wide SNP genotypes for about 60% of the 666 donors, treating that subset as a discovery cohort. A later analysis re-analyzed previously published TCR beta repertoires from roughly 630 donors and added high-resolution HLA genotyping to study TCR occurrence patterns. On average, around 240,000 unique TCR beta nucleotide sequences were sequenced per donor among about 400 genotyped donors of the cohort, with approximately 18% of those sequences being non-productive. The study combined high-throughput TCR immunosequencing, statistical association of individual TCRs with disease status, and machine learning to predict cytomegalovirus infection status. Typing coverage varied by locus: roughly 629-630 donors for A, B, C, DRB1 and DQB1; roughly 520 for DQA1; over 600 for DPA1; around 490 for DPB1. An early release that covered more than 550 HLA-typed donors contained approximately 300 gigabases of sequencing data and about 84 million unique TCR sequences. In addition to the first cohort of roughly 700 subjects, a separate validation cohort of 100 to 150 different subjects was used. HLA typing covered class I and class II loci at four-digit resolution. Every repertoire in the discovery cohort had been generated on one and the same sequencing platform.

Libraries were made using the immunoSEQ multiplex PCR assay. For the multiplex PCR, a mixture combining 60 forward primers for TCR Vbeta segments and 13 reverse primers for TCR Jbeta segments was used. Amplification of the CDR3 region of rearranged TCR beta genes was performed with a multiplex PCR assay on genomic DNA. Amplified TCR beta libraries were sequenced as 87-base-pair reads on the Illumina HiSeq System. From the authors' description of their analysis: Across the roughly 700 repertoires, a later analysis counted 60 million to 90 million unique TCR beta chains, roughly 11 million of which were shared by at least two donors. Raw reads were error-corrected and collapsed into unique sequences by a nearest-neighbor algorithm in which closely related sequences were merged to remove PCR and sequencing errors. V, D and J gene segments were assigned by aligning CDR3 sequences to IMGT reference sequences. For a sequence to be retained, at least a six-nucleotide match to both a V gene segment and a J gene segment was required. Rearrangements were classified as productive when the CDR3 lacked stop codons and remained in frame with V and J, and all other rearrangements were classified as non-productive. Following IMGT convention, CDR3 was defined as the stretch from the second conserved V-encoded cysteine to the conserved J-encoded phenylalanine. In an earlier analysis of 587 of the donors, sequences lacking an unambiguous match to a single V gene segment were excluded. In an earlier analysis of 500 to 750 of the donors, V segments were called functional above 56.7% productive rearrangements and were called segregating when the between-donor standard deviation exceeded 5%. A statistical classification framework was built to diagnose cytomegalovirus status from the catalog of TCR beta chain sequences. In a later analysis, V and J genes were assigned by comparing TCR nucleotide sequences against IMGT/GENE-DB human TR gene sequences. In a later analysis, CDR3 sequences and most-parsimonious VDJ recombination scenarios were assigned using the TCRdist pipeline. In a later analysis, every TCR beta chain was defined by the combination of its CDR3 amino acid sequence and its V-gene family, and reads without a unique V-gene family were dropped. To address suspected cross-contamination and a sequencing artifact, a later analysis removed 450 to 700 highly shared, low-generation-probability nucleotide sequences. A later analysis calculated a clonal expansion index for each public chain from normalized within-repertoire ranks of inferred template counts. Generation probabilities in a later analysis came from a VDJ recombination model fitted to out-of-frame rearrangements, and those results were checked against IGoR. In a later analysis, hypergeometric tests were used to score TCR-TCR, TCR-HLA and TCR-CMV co-occurrence, with a repertoire-size bias correction applied to TCR pairs. False discovery rates were estimated in a later analysis by permuting HLA or CMV assignments 20 times. In a later analysis, co-occurring TCRs were grouped with DBSCAN, and TCRdist sequence similarity was added when clustering was performed within HLA-allele-positive subsets. Repertoires with fewer than 30,000 or more than 120,000 public chains were left out of co-occurrence clustering, as were about 5 repertoires with anomalous nucleotide sharing. The immuneACCESS repertoire file appears here via TCRdb, limited to in-frame rearrangements. These files lack a portion of the clones; in checked studies, under half of the deficit traces to unresolved V genes, and the cause of the others is not known. The D gene and trimming were derived from the DNA, and the V and J assignments and clone size from that table. The sample profile shows 110,000 to 150,000 clones; approximately 84% of them were found once. Under 2% of the sample belongs to the ten largest clones.

According to the germline V gene, CDR1 reads MDHEN and CDR2 reads SYDVKM. Including cysteine and phenylalanine, the CDR3 has 11 amino acids. The kept DNA is CDR3 alone, 33 bases in frame from the first base. Trimming removed 10 bases from V and 8 bases from J; the gene matches leave 4 bases unexplained. Beyond this particular receptor, the publication reports: The study gave a list of roughly 150 TCR beta chains associated with cytomegalovirus. The cohort was sequenced for TCR beta chains only, and without alpha or paired-chain data the features that could be detected were limited. According to a later analysis, most CMV-associated TCR beta chains appeared to be HLA-restricted, and the HLA associations seemed to be driven largely by CMV exposure. It was suggested by the authors that the approach could potentially be generalized to other disease states and immunological phenotypes. In a later genetic analysis, fewer N-insertions in productive TCRs were reported among donors in an Asian-associated ancestry cluster than the 666-donor mean. An association between a missense DCLRE1C variant and V-gene and J-gene trimming of TCR beta chains was found in a later genetic analysis and replicated in an independent cohort. Compared with equally common non-associated chains, HLA-associated TCR beta chains in a later analysis were more clonally expanded and had lower generation probabilities. A later analysis associated 16,951 TCR beta sequences with specific HLA alleles at a false discovery rate of 0.05. The sequencing pipeline was judged likely to have produced a cluster of highly shared sequence variants as a technical artifact. In a later analysis, several top co-occurrence clusters were reported to appear linked to parvovirus B19, influenza, CMV and Epstein-Barr virus. Cytomegalovirus status was reported to be diagnosed by the classifier with high specificity and sensitivity in both the original and validation cohorts. Some IMGT-functional V segments, including TRBV6-2 and TRBV6-3, could not be distinguished by the 87-base-pair reads and were therefore excluded. Roughly uniform sequencing depth across donors was assumed in presence/absence analyses, although this assumption may not hold. The earlier analysis of fewer than 750 of the donors excluded 15 to 20 rarely observed V segments, including chromosome 9 orphons, because counts were too low. In an earlier analysis of roughly 560 of the donors, most TCR beta V segments were observed in productive rearrangements about 90% or about 30% of the time, broadly matching IMGT annotations. A further reported finding was that TCR beta sequences accurately predicted the HLA-A and HLA-B alleles for most subjects in the first cohort. For the cohort, immune exposure information was limited to CMV serostatus. Assigning TCR associations to individual alleles was difficult when HLA alleles, especially DR and DQ, strongly co-occurred. In a later analysis, TCR association rates were found to vary across HLA loci, with the most associated TCRs seen for DRB1 alleles and the fewest for HLA-C alleles. Linkage disequilibrium might explain the correlated functional status among segregating V segments, but an unknown experimental factor could not be ruled out. While some public TCRs were present in many individuals, most TCR sequences turned up only very rarely across donors. Because HLA typing was unavailable for some donors at each locus, only the typed subset was used in association tests. A few of the identified cytomegalovirus-associated TCR beta chains were confirmed in vitro to be specific for cytomegalovirus antigens.

To note about this clone: This receptor's antigen is unknown. The sample holds no much larger clone one base away, and base qualities are not on file.

The cohort was made up of approximately 670 healthy bone marrow donors. At the time of sampling, all cohort members were nominally healthy, though unrecorded immune exposures were likely present. The donor tested CMV seronegative, placing the donor among the 352 seronegative members of the cohort. Every donor gave a peripheral blood sample, and the peripheral blood mononuclear cells from that sample were used for TCR beta sequencing. The Qiagen DNeasy Blood Extraction Kit was used to extract genomic DNA from the blood cell samples. This clonotype was sampled from a woman aged 40 to 50 in good health and CMV-seronegative. This receptor chain uses TRBV28 and TRBJ1-2; 10 middle bases align to TRBD1. Sequenced material: PBMCs. The sequence in DNA is TGTGCCACGACAGGGGGCAGCGGCTACACCTTC. This codes for CATTGGSGYTF.